This record covers a single T cell receptor beta chain. There are 14 residues in the CDR3. The germline gives CDR1 LNHNV, CDR2 YYDKDF (reference sequence). V gave up 5 bases and J gave up 3 bases, with 14 bases separating them. This specimen belongs to a study of technical replicates of blood from a few donors. This table comes from immunoSEQ multiplex PCR, and its TCRdb copy is limited to in-frame clones, with some not included. This sample has tens of thousands of clones; around 95% occur once, and the top ten carry around 4%. The chain has TRBV15 and TRBJ2-7; D is perhaps TRBD1 (7 bases). The TCR sequence derives from a human donor in good health. Some clones in this sample may be carry-over from other donors' samples. Sequencing input: PBMCs. The DNA of the CDR3 is TGTGCCACCAGCCGCGGGGACAGTTTCTACGAGCAGTACTTC. This encodes CATSRGDSFYEQYF.